The present entry profiles one TCR beta chain with its context. Its antigen is undetermined. Unmatched junction bases numbered 12, after V lost 4 bases and J lost 4 bases. This CDR3 contains 16 residues. The data belong to a study of CD8 T cells in Susac syndrome. Random hexamers were used to reverse transcribe an amount of roughly 0.5 to 1 ug RNA. Multiplex immunoSEQ PCR targeted 54 Vbeta and 13 Jbeta TCR beta segments. TCRdb analysed the immunoSEQ multiplex PCR reads with MiXCR anew, one entry per CDR3 protein. The table includes roughly 150,000 distinct CDR3 sequences, 85% to 95% detected once. Negative magnetic isolation gave CD8+ and CD4+ cells; FACS enriched CD8+ TEMRA. Study conclusions and caveats: Repertoires of Susac syndrome CD4+ T cells lacked clonal expansion.

The sample was CD4+ T cells from PBMCs. This chain uses TRBV12-3 or TRBV12-4 with TRBJ1-2; TRBD1 matches at 7 bases. The clonotype was recovered from a human donor with Susac syndrome. The CDR3 protein is CASSSLQGNFGYGYTF. Written as DNA, the CDR3 is TGTGCCAGCAGTTCCCTACAGGGGAATTTTGGCTATGGCTACACCTTC.